The 8 T cell receptor beta chains below all came from one sample that was sequenced in a study of regulatory T cells in long-lasting Graves disease. The time point is: persistent/refractory GD, antithyroid drugs over 5 years with positive TRAb. Following extraction of RNA from PBMCs, that RNA was used to make the TCR library. iRepertoire HTBI primers and Arm-PCR of CDR3 regions built TCR beta libraries. TCRdb recomputed calls from the multiplex PCR reads with MiXCR, one row per CDR3 protein. The sample records a few hundred thousand distinct CDR3 sequences, less than 25% being singletons. The sample in question was peripheral blood mononuclear cells (PBMCs), obtained when the disease was refractory, from a patient treated with antithyroid drugs. Receptor source: a female donor with Graves disease.

The rearrangement joins TRBV28 to TRBJ2-7; a possible D gene is TRBD2 (5 bases). This CDR3 is 14 amino acids long. Germline assignment: CDR1 MDHEN and CDR2 SYDVKM. V was cut by 6 bases and J by 2 bases, with 14 bases left in between. Here the CDR3 reads CASSQTLGPYEQYF. CDR3 bases: TGTGCCAGCAGCCAGACACTAGGGCCCTACGAGCAGTACTTC.

This clonotype was found many times. The J gene is TRBJ2-5, the V gene TRBV27, with D possibly TRBD1 on 6 matching bases. The CDR3 spans 16 residues. From germline, CDR1 is MNHEY and CDR2 SMNVEV (reference sequence). V was trimmed by 2 bases and J by 3 bases, leaving 16 bases between them. The CDR3 region has the DNA TGTGCCAGCAGTTTAATGCAGGGGCAAGGTGAAGAGACCCAGTACTTC. It specifies CASSLMQGQGEETQYF.

This clonotype came up many times. The chain employs TRBV28 and TRBJ1-2; 10 bases line up with TRBD1. Losses at the gene ends were 7 bases for V and 4 bases for J; bases not matched to a gene: 6. The CDR3 spans 14 residues. CDR1 is MDHEN, CDR2 SYDVKM, per germline. The CDR3 DNA is TGTGCCAGCAACGACAGGGGGCACCTCTATGGCTACACCTTC. This sequence encodes CASNDRGHLYGYTF.

V is TRBV19 and J is TRBJ1-6; the D gene is possibly TRBD1 (5 bases). Looked up from germline, CDR1 is LNHDA and CDR2 is SQIVND (reference sequence). Trimming took off 6 bases at V and 14 bases at J, with 20 bases between the two ends. This CDR3 spans 14 amino acids. The CDR3 region is CASRHGGSMGSLHF. As DNA, the CDR3 is TGTGCCAGTAGGCACGGGGGAAGTATGGGGTCCCTCCACTTT.

Concerning this clonotype: The conserved phenylalanine or tryptophan is not found at the CDR3 terminus, so this likely reflects a read error. The chain joins TRBV12-3 or TRBV12-4 to TRBJ2-7; TRBD1 agrees at 9 bases. The CDR3 loop spans 15 amino acids. Trimming at V came to 5 bases and at J to 3 bases, leaving 8 bases not matched to a gene. The CDR3 loop is CASSPMGQGNYEQYL. The CDR3 DNA reads TGTGCCAGCAGTCCCATGGGACAGGGAAACTACGAGCAGTACCTC.

This clonotype has ten or more counts. V and J are TRBV28 and TRBJ1-4; 7 nucleotides align to TRBD1. Germline assignment: CDR1 MDHEN and CDR2 SYDVKM. The V gene end was trimmed by 6 bases and the J gene end by 13 bases; junction bases not matched to a gene: 14. The CDR3 has 14 residues. The CDR3 loop is CASSISRLGQILFF. The CDR3 DNA sequence: TGTGCCAGCAGCATCTCGCGTTTGGGACAGATACTGTTTTTT.

The sample holds many counts of this clonotype. V and J are TRBV29-1 and TRBJ1-2; D is ambiguous. Per germline, CDR1 SQVTM and CDR2 ANQGSEA. Trimming removed 6 bases from V and 0 bases from J, with 11 bases in between. This CDR3 region has 13 residues. CDR3 loop: CSVAQSANYGYTF. The CDR3 nucleotides read TGCAGCGTCGCCCAAAGTGCTAACTATGGCTACACCTTC. Complete variable domain (other parts from reference TRBV29-1 and TRBJ1-2): SAVISQKPSRDICQRGTSLTIQCQVDSQVTMMFWYRQQPGQSLTLIATANQGSEATYESGFVIDKFPISRPNLTFSTLTVSNMSPEDSSIYLCSVAQSANYGYTFGSGTRLTVV.

The sample holds one count of this clonotype. V is TRBV7-2 and J is TRBJ1-2; a weak D match, TRBD1 (5 bases). The CDR3 is 14 amino acids. Trimming stripped 4 bases from V and 3 bases from J, with 12 bases between. The germline gives CDR1 SGHTA, CDR2 FQGNSA. CDR3 loop: CASSSRQSHYGYTF. CDR3 nucleotide sequence: TGTGCCAGCAGCTCCCGACAGTCTCACTATGGCTACACCTTC.